This entry lists 6 T cell receptor beta chains sequenced from one sample in a study of T cell responses to AZD1222 COVID-19 vaccine. The protocol was immunoSEQ multiplex PCR, while the TCRdb copy is restricted to in-frame clones and leaves out a portion. Here the sample spans 130,000 to 150,000 clones, around 91% being singletons. The material sequenced was peripheral blood, taken on day 0 of AZD1222 vaccination. These receptor sequences come from an adult in good health.

Turning to this clone: One end of the junction fails to match germline, which may point to a read error. The gene calls are TRBV7-2 and TRBJ2-1, with TRBD2 matching 7 bases. Germline-derived CDR1 and CDR2 are SGHTA and FQGNSA. CDR3 length: 16 residues. CDR3 sequence reads: CASSFPGGGDYTEQFF. Here the CDR3 DNA reads TGTGCCAGCAGCTTCCCCGGCGGCGGGGACTACACTGAGCAGTTCTTC. Looking up the rest from reference TRBV7-2 and TRBJ2-1 gives the full variable domain: GAGVSQSPSNKVTEKGKDVELRCDPISGHTALYWYRQSLGQGLEFLIYFQGNSAPDKSGLPSDRFSAERTGGSVSTLTIQRTQQEDSAVYLCASSFPGGGDYTEQFFGPGTRLTVL.

In its sample, this clone was seen a few times. The chain combines TRBV5-4 with TRBJ2-5; a weak D match, TRBD2 (6 bases). The CDR3 contains 16 residues. Germline V gene lookup returns CDR1 SGHNT and CDR2 YYREEE (reference sequence). V shed 0 bases and J shed 1 base, with 13 bases lying between them. CDR3 region: CASSLVPLAPQETQYF. CDR3 coding DNA: TGTGCCAGCAGCTTGGTCCCACTAGCCCCCCAAGAGACCCAGTACTTC.

The chain recombines TRBV2 with TRBJ1-5; 8 positions match TRBD1. Looked up from germline, CDR1 is SNHLY and CDR2 is FYNNEI. Germline trimming cut 6 bases from V and 10 bases from J; bases unmatched to any gene: 8. The CDR3 spans 13 residues. DNA for the CDR3: TGTGCCAGCAGCGGACAGGGAGGGCAACCCCAGCATTTT. Protein: CASSGQGGQPQHF.

The gene calls are TRBV28 and TRBJ2-5; D possibly corresponds to TRBD2 (6 bases). The germline gives CDR1 MDHEN, CDR2 SYDVKM. Trimming left V 5 bases short and J 2 bases short, with 18 bases between. The CDR3 loop spans 16 amino acids. DNA of the CDR3: TGTGCCAGCAGTGGCAATTCTGGGGGGAAACAAGAGACCCAGTACTTC. This gives the protein CASSGNSGGKQETQYF.

The V gene is TRBV3-1 (or the pseudogene TRBV3-2), the J gene TRBJ2-3; D is unresolved. The V end lost 1 base, the J end lost 2 bases, and 13 bases lay between the germline ends. Germline V CDR1 and CDR2: LGHDT, YNNKEL (reference sequence). The CDR3 spans 16 residues. DNA of the CDR3: TGTGCCAGCAGCCAAGTAACGAGATTCTACACAGATACGCAGTATTTT. Protein sequence: CASSQVTRFYTDTQYF.

The rearrangement links TRBV4-3 to TRBJ1-4; TRBD1 aligns across 7 bases. V shed 0 bases and J 1 base; nucleotides not matched to a gene: 5. In germline, CDR1 is LGHNA, CDR2 YSLEER. This CDR3 has 17 residues. The CDR3 loop is CASSQDWQGGTNEKLFF. CDR3 nucleotides: TGCGCCAGCAGCCAAGACTGGCAGGGGGGAACTAATGAAAAACTGTTTTTT.